The T cell receptor (beta chain) described here comes from a study of immune evolution from preneoplasia to lung adenocarcinoma. This CDR3 is built from 12 residues. V lost 4 bases, J lost 8 bases, and 12 bases lay in between. The germline CDR1 and CDR2 sequences are SGHRS and YFSETQ. TCRdb's table, derived via immunoSEQ multiplex PCR, lists solely in-frame clones and lacks some. Of about 6,600 clones in the sample, roughly 74% were seen once. Sequencing was carried out using FFPE adjacent normal lung tissue. The V gene is TRBV5-1, the J gene TRBJ1-1; D possibly corresponds to TRBD1 (5 bases). This TCR derives from a donor at least 70 years old with lung adenocarcinoma. In DNA, the CDR3 is TGCGCCAGCAGCCCGCTAGGGGTCGAAGCTTTCTTT. This sequence encodes CASSPLGVEAFF.